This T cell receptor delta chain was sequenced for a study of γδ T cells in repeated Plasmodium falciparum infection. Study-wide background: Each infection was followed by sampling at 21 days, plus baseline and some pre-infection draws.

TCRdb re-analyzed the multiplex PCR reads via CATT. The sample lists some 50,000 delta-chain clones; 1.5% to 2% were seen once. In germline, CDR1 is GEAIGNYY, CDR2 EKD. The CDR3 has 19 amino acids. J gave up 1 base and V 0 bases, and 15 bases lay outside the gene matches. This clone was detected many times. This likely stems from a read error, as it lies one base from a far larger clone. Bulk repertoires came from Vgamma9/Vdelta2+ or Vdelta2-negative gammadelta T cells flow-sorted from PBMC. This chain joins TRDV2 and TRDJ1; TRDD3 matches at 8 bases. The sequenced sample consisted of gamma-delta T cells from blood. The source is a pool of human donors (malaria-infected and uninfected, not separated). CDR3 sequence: CACDTLPPVGYGSTDKLIF. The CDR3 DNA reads TGTGCCTGTGACACCCTGCCTCCTGTGGGATACGGAAGCACCGATAAACTCATCTTT.